Sequencing of this T cell receptor beta chain was carried out in a study of OX40 agonist ivuxolimab in advanced cancers. Study-wide context: Administration of intravenous ivuxolimab to patients occurred every 2 weeks at 0.01 to 10 mg/kg.

A word on this clone: Its target is unknown.

Profiled with immunoSEQ multiplex PCR; TCRdb holds only in-frame clones, not every one. The data show roughly 15,000 clones, about 86% seen once. The study's findings and limits: Part of the nonresponder group also had normalized T-cell clonal expansion that was low.

The TCR sequence derives from an adult with an advanced solid tumor such as melanoma, head and neck, liver or kidney cancer. This specimen consisted of CD4+ or CD8+ T cells sorted from blood, obtained in a trial of the OX40 agonist ivuxolimab.

This chain's CDR3 is CASSPRTAGTEAFF. CDR3 DNA sequence: TGTGCCAGCTCACCTAGGACGGCGGGCACTGAAGCTTTCTTT. The V gene is TRBV18, the J gene TRBJ1-1; D is undetermined. This CDR3 comprises 14 residues. Trimming shortened V by 3 bases and J by 4 bases, and 12 bases separated the two germline ends. From germline, CDR1 is KGHSH and CDR2 LQKENI. Full variable domain (rest looked up from reference TRBV18 and TRBJ1-1): NAGVMQNPRHLVRRRGQEARLRCSPMKGHSHVYWYRQLPEEGLKFMVYLQKENIIDESGMPKERFSAEFPKEGPSILRIQQVVRGDSAAYFCASSPRTAGTEAFFGQGTRLTVV.